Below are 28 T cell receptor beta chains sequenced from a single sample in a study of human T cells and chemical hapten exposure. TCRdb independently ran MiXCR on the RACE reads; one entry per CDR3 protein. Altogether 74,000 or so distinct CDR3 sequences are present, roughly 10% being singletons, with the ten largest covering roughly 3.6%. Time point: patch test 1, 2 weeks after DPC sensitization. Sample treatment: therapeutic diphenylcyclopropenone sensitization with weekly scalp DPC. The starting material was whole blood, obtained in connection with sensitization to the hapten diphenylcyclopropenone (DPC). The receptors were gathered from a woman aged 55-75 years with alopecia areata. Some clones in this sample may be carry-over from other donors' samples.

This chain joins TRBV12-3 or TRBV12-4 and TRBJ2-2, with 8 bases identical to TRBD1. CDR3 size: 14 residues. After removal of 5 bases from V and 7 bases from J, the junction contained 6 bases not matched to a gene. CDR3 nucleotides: TGTGCCAGCAGTCCCCGACAGGGGAGCGGGGAGCTGTTTTTT. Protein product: CASSPRQGSGELFF.

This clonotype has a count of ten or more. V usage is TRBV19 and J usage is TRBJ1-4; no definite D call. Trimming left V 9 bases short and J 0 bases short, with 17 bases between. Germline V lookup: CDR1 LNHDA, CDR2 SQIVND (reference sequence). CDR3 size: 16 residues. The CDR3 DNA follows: TGTGCCAGCCCCCGTGGTGGCCGTGCAACTAATGAAAAACTGTTTTTT. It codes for CASPRGGRATNEKLFF.

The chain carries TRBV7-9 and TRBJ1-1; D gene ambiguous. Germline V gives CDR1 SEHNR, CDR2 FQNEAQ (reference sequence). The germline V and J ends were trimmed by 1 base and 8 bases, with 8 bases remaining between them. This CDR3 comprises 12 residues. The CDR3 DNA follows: TGTGCCAGCAGCTTAGGAAACGAGGAAGCTTTCTTT. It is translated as CASSLGNEEAFF.

The DNA for the CDR3 is TGTGCCAGCAGTAAGAGGACAGGGAGCACAGATACGCAGTATTTT. Translation gives CASSKRTGSTDTQYF. The chain is built from TRBV2 and TRBJ2-3; 8 bases match TRBD1. Germline V CDR1 and CDR2: SNHLY, FYNNEI. The CDR3 is made up of 15 amino acids. V dropped 5 bases and J dropped 0; count of bases not matched to a gene: 4.

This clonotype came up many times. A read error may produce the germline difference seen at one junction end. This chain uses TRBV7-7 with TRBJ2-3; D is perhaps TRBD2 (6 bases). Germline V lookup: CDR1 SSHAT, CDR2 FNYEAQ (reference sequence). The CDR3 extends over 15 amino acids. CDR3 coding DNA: TGTGCTAGCAGCTTAGATCAGCGGGGCACAGATACGCAGTATTTT. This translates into CASSLDQRGTDTQYF.

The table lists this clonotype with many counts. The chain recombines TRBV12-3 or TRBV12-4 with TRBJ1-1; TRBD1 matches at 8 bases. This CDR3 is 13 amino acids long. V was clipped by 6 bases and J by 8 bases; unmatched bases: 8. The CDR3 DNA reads TGTGCCAGCAGGGGACAGGAGGAGGGCGAAGCTTTCTTT. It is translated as CASRGQEEGEAFF.

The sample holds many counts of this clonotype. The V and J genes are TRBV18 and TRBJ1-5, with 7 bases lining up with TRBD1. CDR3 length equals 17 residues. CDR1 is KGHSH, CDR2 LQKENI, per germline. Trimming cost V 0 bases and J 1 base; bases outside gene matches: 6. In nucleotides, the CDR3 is TGTGCCAGCTCACCACCGAGTTCAGGGGGGAGCAATCAGCCCCAGCATTTT. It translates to CASSPPSSGGSNQPQHF.

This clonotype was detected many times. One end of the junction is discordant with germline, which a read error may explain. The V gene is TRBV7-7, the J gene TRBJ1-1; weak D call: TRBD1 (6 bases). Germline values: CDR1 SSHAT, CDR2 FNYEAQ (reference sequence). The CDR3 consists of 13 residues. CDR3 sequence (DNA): TGTGCTAGCAGTTGGACAGAGAACACTGAAGCTTTCTTT. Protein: CASSWTENTEAFF.

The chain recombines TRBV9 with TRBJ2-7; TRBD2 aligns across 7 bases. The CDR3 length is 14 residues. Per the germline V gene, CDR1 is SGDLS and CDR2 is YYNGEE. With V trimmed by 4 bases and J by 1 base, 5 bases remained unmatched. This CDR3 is CASSRTGGSYEQYF. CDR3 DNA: TGTGCCAGCAGCCGCACGGGGGGATCCTACGAGCAGTACTTC.

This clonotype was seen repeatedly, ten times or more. The CDR3 nucleotides read TGTGCCACACGGGACAACTCGAACACTGAAGCTTTCTTT. This codes for CATRDNSNTEAFF. The chain carries TRBV5-4 and TRBJ1-1, with a tentative D call TRBD1 (6 bases). This CDR3 comprises 13 residues. V gave up 9 bases and J gave up 1 base, with 13 bases separating them. In germline, CDR1 is SGHNT, CDR2 YYREEE (reference sequence).

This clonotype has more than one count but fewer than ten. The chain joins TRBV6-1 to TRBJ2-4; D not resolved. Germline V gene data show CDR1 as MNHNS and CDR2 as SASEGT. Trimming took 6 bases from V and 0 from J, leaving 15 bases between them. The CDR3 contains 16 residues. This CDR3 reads CASRAQIEQAKNIQYF. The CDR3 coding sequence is TGTGCCAGCAGGGCACAGATTGAGCAAGCCAAAAACATTCAGTACTTC.

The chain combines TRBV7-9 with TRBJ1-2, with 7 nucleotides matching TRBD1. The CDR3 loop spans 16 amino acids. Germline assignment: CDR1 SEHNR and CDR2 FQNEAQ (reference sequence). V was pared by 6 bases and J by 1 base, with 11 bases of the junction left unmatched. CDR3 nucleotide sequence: TGTGCCAGCAGTGGGGGGACAGCACCCCTTAACTATGGCTACACCTTC. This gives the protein CASSGGTAPLNYGYTF.

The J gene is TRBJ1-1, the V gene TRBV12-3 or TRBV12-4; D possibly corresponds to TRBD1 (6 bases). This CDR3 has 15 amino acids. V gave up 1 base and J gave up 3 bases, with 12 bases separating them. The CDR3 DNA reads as TGTGCCAGCAGTTTAGGCGTGGGGGCCCACACTGAAGCTTTCTTT. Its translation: CASSLGVGAHTEAFF.

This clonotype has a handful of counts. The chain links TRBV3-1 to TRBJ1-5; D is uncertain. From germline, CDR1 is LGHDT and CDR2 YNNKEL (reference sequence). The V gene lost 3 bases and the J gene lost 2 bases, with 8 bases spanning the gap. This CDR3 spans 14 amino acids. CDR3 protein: CASSHGVGNQPQHF. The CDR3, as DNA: TGTGCCAGCAGCCATGGGGTTGGCAATCAGCCCCAGCATTTT.

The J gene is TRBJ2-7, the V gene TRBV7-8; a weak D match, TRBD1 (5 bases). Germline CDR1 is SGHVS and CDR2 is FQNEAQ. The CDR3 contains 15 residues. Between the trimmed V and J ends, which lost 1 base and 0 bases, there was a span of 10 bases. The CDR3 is CASSLVQGNSYEQYF. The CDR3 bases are TGTGCCAGCAGCTTAGTGCAGGGAAACTCCTACGAGCAGTACTTC.

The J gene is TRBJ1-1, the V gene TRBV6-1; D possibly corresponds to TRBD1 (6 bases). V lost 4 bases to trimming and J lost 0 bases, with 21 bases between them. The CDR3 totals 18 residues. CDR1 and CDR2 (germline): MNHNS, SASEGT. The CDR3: CASSGGGSSRLMNTEAFF. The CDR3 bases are TGTGCCAGCAGTGGGGGGGGCAGCTCCCGACTCATGAACACTGAAGCTTTCTTT.

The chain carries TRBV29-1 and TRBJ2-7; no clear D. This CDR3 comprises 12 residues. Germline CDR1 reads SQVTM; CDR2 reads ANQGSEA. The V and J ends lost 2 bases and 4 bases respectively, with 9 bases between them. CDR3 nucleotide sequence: TGCAGCGTTGAACCGACCCCGTACGAGCAGTACTTC. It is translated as CSVEPTPYEQYF.

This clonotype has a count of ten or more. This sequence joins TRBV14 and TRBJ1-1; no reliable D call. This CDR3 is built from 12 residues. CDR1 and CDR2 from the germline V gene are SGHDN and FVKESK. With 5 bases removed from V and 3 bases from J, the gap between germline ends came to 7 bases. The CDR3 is CASSGSYTEAFF. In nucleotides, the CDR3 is TGTGCCAGCAGCGGTTCGTACACTGAAGCTTTCTTT.

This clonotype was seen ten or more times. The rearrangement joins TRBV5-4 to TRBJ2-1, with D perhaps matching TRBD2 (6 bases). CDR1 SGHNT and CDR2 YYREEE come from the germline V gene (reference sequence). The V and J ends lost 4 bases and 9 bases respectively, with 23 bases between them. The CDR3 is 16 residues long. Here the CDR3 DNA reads TGTGCCAGCAGCGGGACGTCGTTGGGGAGGATCGGTGAGCAGTTCTTC. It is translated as CASSGTSLGRIGEQFF.

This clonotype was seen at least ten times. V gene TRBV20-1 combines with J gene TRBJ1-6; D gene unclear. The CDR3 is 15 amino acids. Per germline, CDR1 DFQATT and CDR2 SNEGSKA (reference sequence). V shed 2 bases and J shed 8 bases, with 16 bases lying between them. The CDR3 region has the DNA TGCAGTGCTAGACGTACCGAGATTGTCCATTCACCCCTCCACTTT. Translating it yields CSARRTEIVHSPLHF.

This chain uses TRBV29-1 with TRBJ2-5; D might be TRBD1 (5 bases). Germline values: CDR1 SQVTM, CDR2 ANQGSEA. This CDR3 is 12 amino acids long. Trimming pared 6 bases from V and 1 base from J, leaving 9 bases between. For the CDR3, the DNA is TGCAGCGTGCAAGGGGCCCAAGAGACCCAGTACTTC. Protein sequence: CSVQGAQETQYF.

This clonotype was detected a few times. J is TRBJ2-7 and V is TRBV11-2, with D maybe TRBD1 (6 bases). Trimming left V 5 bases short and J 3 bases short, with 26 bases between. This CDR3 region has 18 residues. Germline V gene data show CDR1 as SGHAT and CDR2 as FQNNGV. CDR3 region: CASSPVGRRTGSGYEQYF. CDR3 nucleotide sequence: TGTGCCAGCAGCCCAGTGGGAAGGCGAACAGGGTCAGGCTACGAGCAGTACTTC. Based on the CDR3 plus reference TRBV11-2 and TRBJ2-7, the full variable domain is EAGVAQSPRYKIIEKRQSVAFWCNPISGHATLYWYQQILGQGPKLLIQFQNNGVVDDSQLPKDRFSAERLKGVDSTLKIQPAKLEDSAVYLCASSPVGRRTGSGYEQYFGPGTRLTVT.

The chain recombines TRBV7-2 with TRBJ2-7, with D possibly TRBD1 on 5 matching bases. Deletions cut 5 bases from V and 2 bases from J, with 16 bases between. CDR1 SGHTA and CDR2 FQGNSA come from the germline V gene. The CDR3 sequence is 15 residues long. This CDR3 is CASSVGLQVTYEQYF. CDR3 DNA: TGTGCCAGCAGCGTAGGATTACAGGTTACCTACGAGCAGTACTTC.

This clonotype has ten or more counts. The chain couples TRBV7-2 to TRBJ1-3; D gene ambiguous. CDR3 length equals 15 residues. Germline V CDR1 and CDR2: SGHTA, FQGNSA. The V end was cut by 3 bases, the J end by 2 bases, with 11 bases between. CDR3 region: CASSFSRVAGNTIYF. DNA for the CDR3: TGTGCCAGCAGCTTTTCTCGAGTAGCTGGAAACACCATATATTTT. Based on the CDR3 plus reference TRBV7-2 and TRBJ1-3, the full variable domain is GAGVSQSPSNKVTEKGKDVELRCDPISGHTALYWYRQSLGQGLEFLIYFQGNSAPDKSGLPSDRFSAERTGGSVSTLTIQRTQQEDSAVYLCASSFSRVAGNTIYFGEGSWLTVV.

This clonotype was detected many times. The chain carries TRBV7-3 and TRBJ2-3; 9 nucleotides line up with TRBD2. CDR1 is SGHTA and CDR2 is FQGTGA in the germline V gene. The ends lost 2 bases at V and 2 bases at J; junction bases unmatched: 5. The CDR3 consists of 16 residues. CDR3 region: CASSLRLAGTTDTQYF. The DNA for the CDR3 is TGTGCCAGCAGCTTACGGCTAGCGGGGACCACAGATACGCAGTATTTT.

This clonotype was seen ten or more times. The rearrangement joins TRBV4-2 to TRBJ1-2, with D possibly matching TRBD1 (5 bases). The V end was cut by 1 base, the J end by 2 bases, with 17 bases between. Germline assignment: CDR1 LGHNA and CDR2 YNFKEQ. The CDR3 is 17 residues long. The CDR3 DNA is TGTGCCAGCAGCCAAGGGGAAGTACGAACAGGCAACTATGGCTACACCTTC. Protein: CASSQGEVRTGNYGYTF.

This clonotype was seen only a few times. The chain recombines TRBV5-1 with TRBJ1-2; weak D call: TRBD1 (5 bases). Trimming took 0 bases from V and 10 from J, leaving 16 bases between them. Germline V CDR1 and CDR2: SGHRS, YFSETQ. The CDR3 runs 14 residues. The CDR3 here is CASSLAGRGQAYTF. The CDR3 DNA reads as TGCGCCAGCAGCTTGGCGGGACGGGGCCAGGCCTACACCTTC.

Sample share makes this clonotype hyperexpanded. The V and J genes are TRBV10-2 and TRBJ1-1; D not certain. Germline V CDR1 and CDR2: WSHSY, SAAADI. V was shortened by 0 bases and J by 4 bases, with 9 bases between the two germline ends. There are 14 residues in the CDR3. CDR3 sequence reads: CASSESGPFTEAFF. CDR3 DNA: TGCGCCAGCAGTGAGTCGGGCCCGTTCACTGAAGCTTTCTTT.